This T cell receptor beta chain was sequenced during a study of shared clonotypes between healthy human individuals. Study-level findings and limits: Collection of samples was limited to blood; tissue repertoires likely differ. A handful of donors had about 5% of their naive CD4 clonotypes in common.

CDR3 size: 18 residues. CDR1 and CDR2 from the germline V gene are SGHVS and FQNEAQ. V lost 7 bases and J 0 bases, leaving 22 bases between the germline ends. As concerns this clone: The antigen is not known.

Libraries were prepared by immunoSEQ multiplex PCR; TCRdb keeps only in-frame clonotypes and omits some of them. Here the sample spans some 1 million clones, around 75% being singletons. The sample comprised memory CD4+ T cells sorted from blood. Subset specified: CD45RA-negative fraction. This chain joins TRBV7-8 and TRBJ1-5; D perhaps matches TRBD1 (5 bases). The receptor comes from a man between 18 and 29 years old in good health. The CDR3 sequence is CASKAQGSVTYSNQPQHF. As DNA, the CDR3 is TGTGCCAGCAAAGCCCAGGGATCAGTAACTTATAGCAATCAGCCCCAGCATTTT.